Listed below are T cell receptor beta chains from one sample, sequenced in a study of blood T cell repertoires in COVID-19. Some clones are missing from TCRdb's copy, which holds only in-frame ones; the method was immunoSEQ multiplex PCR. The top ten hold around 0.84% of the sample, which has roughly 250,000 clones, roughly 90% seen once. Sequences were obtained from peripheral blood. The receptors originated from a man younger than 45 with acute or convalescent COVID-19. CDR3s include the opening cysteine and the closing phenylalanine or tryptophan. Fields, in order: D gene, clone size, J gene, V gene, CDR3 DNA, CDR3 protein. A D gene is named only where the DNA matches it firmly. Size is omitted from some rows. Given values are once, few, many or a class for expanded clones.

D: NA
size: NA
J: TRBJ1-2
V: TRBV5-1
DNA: TGCGCCAGCAGCTTTTCCATAAGACAGGCAAATGGCTACACCTTC
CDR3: CASSFSIRQANGYTF

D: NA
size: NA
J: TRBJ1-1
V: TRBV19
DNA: TGTGCCAGTAGTATAGGGCAGGGGACCACTGAAGCTTTCTTT
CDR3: CASSIGQGTTEAFF

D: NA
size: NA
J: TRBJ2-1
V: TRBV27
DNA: TGTGCCAGCAGCCCAGAATGGGCACGATCCTACAATGAGCAGTTCTTC
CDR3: CASSPEWARSYNEQFF

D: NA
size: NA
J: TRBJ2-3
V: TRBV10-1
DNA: TGCGCCAGCGCGCGGGACGACGCAGATACGCAGTATTTT
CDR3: CASARDDADTQYF

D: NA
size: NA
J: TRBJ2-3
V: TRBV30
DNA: TGTGCCTGGAGCCCTAGCCCGGTTAGCACAGATACGCAGTATTTT
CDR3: CAWSPSPVSTDTQYF

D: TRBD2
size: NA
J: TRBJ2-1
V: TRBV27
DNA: TGTGCCAGCAGTTATTACCGGGGGGGCCGTGGCAATGAGCAGTTCTTC
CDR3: CASSYYRGGRGNEQFF

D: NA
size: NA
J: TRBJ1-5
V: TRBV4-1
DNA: TGCGCCAGCAGCCAAGATCAGGGTGGTCTCGGTCAGCCCCAGCATTTT
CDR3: CASSQDQGGLGQPQHF

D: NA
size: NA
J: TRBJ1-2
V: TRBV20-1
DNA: TGCAGTGCTAGTCCACCCCACCGGGGCTACACCTTC
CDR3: CSASPPHRGYTF

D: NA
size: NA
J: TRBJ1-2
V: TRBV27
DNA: TGTGCCAGCAAAGGAAAGGGGCGCTACACCTTC
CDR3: CASKGKGRYTF

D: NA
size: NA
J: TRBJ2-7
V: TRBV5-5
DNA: TGTGCCAGCAGTACATCCCGGGGCGAGCAGTACTTC
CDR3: CASSTSRGEQYF

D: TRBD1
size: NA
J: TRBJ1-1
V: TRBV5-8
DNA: TGTGCCAGCAGCCGGGACAGTATGAACACTGAAGCTTTCTTT
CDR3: CASSRDSMNTEAFF

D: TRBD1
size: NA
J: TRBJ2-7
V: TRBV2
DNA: TGTGCCAGCAGTGAATTCCACGACAGGGGGCGTAATGAGCAGTACTTC
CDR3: CASSEFHDRGRNEQYF

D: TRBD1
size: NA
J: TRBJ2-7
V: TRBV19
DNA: TGTGCCAGTAGTATCCCCGGACAGGGGGATAATCCCTACGAGCAGTACTTC
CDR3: CASSIPGQGDNPYEQYF

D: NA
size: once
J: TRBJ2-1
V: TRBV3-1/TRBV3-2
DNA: TGTGCCAGCAGCCAAGATAGAGGGAGGCCCTACAATGAGCAGTTCTTC
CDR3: CASSQDRGRPYNEQFF

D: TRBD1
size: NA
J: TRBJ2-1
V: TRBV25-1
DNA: TGTGCCAGCAGTGAGGGACAGGGGGTAAACAATGAGCAGTTCTTC
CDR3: CASSEGQGVNNEQFF

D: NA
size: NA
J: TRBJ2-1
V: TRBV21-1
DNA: TGTGCCAGCAGCAAACCCGCAGAGGTTAACAATGAGCAGTTCTTC
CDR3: CASSKPAEVNNEQFF

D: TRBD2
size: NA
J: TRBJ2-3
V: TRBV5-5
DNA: TGTGCCAGCAGCCCGGGGACTAGCGGGAGAGGGGTAGATACGCAGTATTTT
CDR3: CASSPGTSGRGVDTQYF

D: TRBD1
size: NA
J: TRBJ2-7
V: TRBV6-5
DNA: TGTGCCAGCAGCCCAATTGACAGGGGCCACGAGCAGTACTTC
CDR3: CASSPIDRGHEQYF

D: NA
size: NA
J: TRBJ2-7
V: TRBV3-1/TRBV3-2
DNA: TGTGCCAGCAGCCAAGATCTTGGCCGGGACTACGAGCAGTACTTC
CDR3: CASSQDLGRDYEQYF

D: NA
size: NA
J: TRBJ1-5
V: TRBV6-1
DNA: TGTGCCAGCAGTGCGCTGACAGTGTATAGCAATCAGCCCCAGCATTTT
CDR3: CASSALTVYSNQPQHF

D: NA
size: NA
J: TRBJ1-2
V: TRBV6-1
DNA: TGTGCCAGCAGTGAGGCAGGGGCGGGTGGCTACACCTTC
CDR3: CASSEAGAGGYTF

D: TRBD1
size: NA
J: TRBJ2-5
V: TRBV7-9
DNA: TGTGCCAGCAGCCCTAAGACAGGGGAGGAGACCCAGTACTTC
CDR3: CASSPKTGEETQYF

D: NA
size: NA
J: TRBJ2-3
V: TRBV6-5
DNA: TGTGCCAGCAGTCGGGACAATACGCAGTATTTT
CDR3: CASSRDNTQYF

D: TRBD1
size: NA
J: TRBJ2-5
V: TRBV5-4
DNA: TGTGCCAGCAGTTCCGCCGGGACAGGGGGAAGGGAGACCCAGTACTTC
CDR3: CASSSAGTGGRETQYF

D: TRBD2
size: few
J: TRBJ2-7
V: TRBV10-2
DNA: TGCGCCAGCAGTGGCGAGGGACTAGCGGCCTCCTACGAGCAGTACTTC
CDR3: CASSGEGLAASYEQYF

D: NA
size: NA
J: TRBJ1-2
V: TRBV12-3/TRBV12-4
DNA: TGTGCCAGCAGTTTTTCCCCAGGGACAGGCTACACCTTC
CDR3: CASSFSPGTGYTF

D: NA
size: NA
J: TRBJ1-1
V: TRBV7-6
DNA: TGTGCCAGCAGCACCCTACCGCAGGGTAACACTGAAGCTTTCTTT
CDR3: CASSTLPQGNTEAFF

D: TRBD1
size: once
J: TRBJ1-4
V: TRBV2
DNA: TGTGCCAGCAGTGAACTTGGGACAGGGGGGGAAAAACTGTTTTTT
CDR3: CASSELGTGGEKLFF

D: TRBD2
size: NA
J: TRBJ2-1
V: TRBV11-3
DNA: TGTGCCAGCAGCCCGGGGGGGGGCGGCTACAATGAGCAGTTCTTC
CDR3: CASSPGGGGYNEQFF

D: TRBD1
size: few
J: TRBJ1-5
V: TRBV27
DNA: TGTGCCAGCAGTTTATCGAGGGGGCATCAGCCCCAGCATTTT
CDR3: CASSLSRGHQPQHF

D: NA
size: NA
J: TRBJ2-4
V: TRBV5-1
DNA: TGCGCCAGCAGCTTGTCCGGGACTGCCGAAAACATTCAGTACTTC
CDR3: CASSLSGTAENIQYF

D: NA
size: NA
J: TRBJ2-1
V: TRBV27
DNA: TGTGCCAGCAGTTTGCCCTCAAAAGTCAGAGAGCAGTTCTTC
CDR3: CASSLPSKVREQFF

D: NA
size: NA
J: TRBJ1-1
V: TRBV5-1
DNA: TGCGCCAGCAGCCCGGAGTCCTTACAGGGCGCGCACTTAGAAGCTTTCTTT
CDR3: CASSPESLQGAHLEAFF

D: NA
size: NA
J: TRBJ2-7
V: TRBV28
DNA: TGTGCCAGCAGTTTAGGGGGCCTGAGCTCCTACGAGCAGTACTTC
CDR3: CASSLGGLSSYEQYF

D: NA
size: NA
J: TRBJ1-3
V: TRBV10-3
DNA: TGTGCCATCACCCTCCTTAACGAGACACCGGGAAACACCATATATTTT
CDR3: CAITLLNETPGNTIYF

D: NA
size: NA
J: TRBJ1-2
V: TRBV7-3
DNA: TGTGCCAGCAGGGTCTTAATGAGGACAGCCAACTATGGCTACACCTTC
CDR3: CASRVLMRTANYGYTF

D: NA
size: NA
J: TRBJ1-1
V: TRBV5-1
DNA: TGCGCCAGCAGCGTGGACAGTATCACTGAAGCTTTCTTT
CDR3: CASSVDSITEAFF